Listed below are T cell receptor beta chains from one sample, sequenced in a study of cytomegalovirus exposure and HLA in healthy donors. The assay was immunoSEQ multiplex PCR, and TCRdb's table has in-frame clones only and misses some. The sample carries more than 80,000 clones, 65% to 75% recorded once. Sequenced: PBMCs. These receptors were obtained from a female donor in good health and CMV-seropositive. The CDR3 runs from the conserved cysteine through the conserved F or W. The D gene is left open where the match is weak. Not every row has a clone size; where given, it reads once, few, many or a size class.

abundance: .; len: 12; d_gene: .; j_gene: TRBJ1-1; v_gene: TRBV28; CDR3aa: CASRPEGTEAFF; CDR3nt: TGTGCCAGCCGCCCGGAGGGAACTGAAGCTTTCTTT
abundance: .; len: 14; d_gene: TRBD1; j_gene: TRBJ2-5; v_gene: TRBV4-2; CDR3aa: CASSQSTGQETQYF; CDR3nt: TGTGCCAGCAGCCAGTCGACAGGGCAAGAGACCCAGTACTTC
abundance: .; len: 14; d_gene: .; j_gene: TRBJ1-6; v_gene: TRBV27; CDR3aa: CASSFQAGNSPLHF; CDR3nt: TGTGCCAGCAGTTTCCAGGCGGGAAATTCACCCCTCCACTTT
abundance: few; len: 13; d_gene: .; j_gene: TRBJ2-3; v_gene: TRBV29-1; CDR3aa: CSVGGLGTDTQYF; CDR3nt: TGCAGCGTTGGGGGGCTAGGCACAGATACGCAGTATTTT
abundance: .; len: 15; d_gene: .; j_gene: TRBJ1-5; v_gene: TRBV7-8; CDR3aa: CASSLWWGPGQPQHF; CDR3nt: TGTGCCAGCAGCTTATGGTGGGGGCCGGGTCAGCCCCAGCATTTT
abundance: .; len: 13; d_gene: TRBD1; j_gene: TRBJ2-1; v_gene: TRBV29-1; CDR3aa: CSVNRDRLNEQFF; CDR3nt: TGCAGCGTTAACCGGGACAGGCTGAATGAGCAGTTCTTC
abundance: .; len: 14; d_gene: .; j_gene: TRBJ1-5; v_gene: TRBV27; CDR3aa: CASSAGDVNQPQHF; CDR3nt: TGTGCCAGCAGTGCCGGAGACGTTAATCAGCCCCAGCATTTT
abundance: .; len: 14; d_gene: .; j_gene: TRBJ2-5; v_gene: TRBV9; CDR3aa: CASSVGVRRETQYF; CDR3nt: TGTGCCAGCAGCGTAGGGGTACGGCGGGAGACCCAGTACTTC
abundance: .; len: 14; d_gene: TRBD1; j_gene: TRBJ2-7; v_gene: TRBV29-1; CDR3aa: CSVKGTGGYYEQYF; CDR3nt: TGCAGCGTGAAGGGCACAGGGGGCTACTACGAGCAGTACTTC
abundance: .; len: 13; d_gene: .; j_gene: TRBJ2-3; v_gene: TRBV6-5; CDR3aa: CASGEVRTDTQYF; CDR3nt: TGTGCCAGCGGGGAGGTTCGGACAGATACGCAGTATTTT
abundance: .; len: 14; d_gene: TRBD2; j_gene: TRBJ2-7; v_gene: TRBV7-2; CDR3aa: CASRGGVMSTEQYF; CDR3nt: TGTGCCAGCAGGGGGGGGGTGATGAGTACCGAGCAGTACTTC
abundance: .; len: 17; d_gene: TRBD1; j_gene: TRBJ1-3; v_gene: TRBV10-3; CDR3aa: CAISGIGQGSSGNTIYF; CDR3nt: TGTGCCATCAGTGGTATTGGACAGGGTTCATCTGGAAACACCATATATTTT
abundance: .; len: 15; d_gene: .; j_gene: TRBJ2-7; v_gene: TRBV4-1; CDR3aa: CASSQDGGLLGEQYF; CDR3nt: TGCGCCAGCAGCCAAGACGGGGGACTCCTGGGCGAGCAGTACTTC
abundance: once; len: 13; d_gene: .; j_gene: TRBJ1-2; v_gene: TRBV19; CDR3aa: CASSNPRGHGYTF; CDR3nt: TGTGCCAGTAGCAATCCCAGGGGCCATGGCTACACCTTC
abundance: .; len: 15; d_gene: TRBD2; j_gene: TRBJ2-7; v_gene: TRBV7-2; CDR3aa: CASSLEGRGTYEQYF; CDR3nt: TGTGCCAGCAGCTTAGAAGGGCGGGGGACCTACGAGCAGTACTTC
abundance: .; len: 14; d_gene: .; j_gene: TRBJ1-4; v_gene: TRBV6-5; CDR3aa: CASSYRLGGEKLFF; CDR3nt: TGTGCCAGCAGTTACCGCTTGGGGGGTGAAAAACTGTTTTTT
abundance: few; len: 14; d_gene: TRBD1; j_gene: TRBJ1-1; v_gene: TRBV13; CDR3aa: CASSRGQGDTEAFF; CDR3nt: TGTGCCAGCAGTCGTGGACAGGGGGACACTGAAGCTTTCTTT
abundance: .; len: 13; d_gene: TRBD1; j_gene: TRBJ2-1; v_gene: TRBV29-1; CDR3aa: CSVRTGGYNEQFF; CDR3nt: TGCAGCGTCCGGACAGGGGGCTACAATGAGCAGTTCTTC
abundance: .; len: 14; d_gene: .; j_gene: TRBJ1-4; v_gene: TRBV19; CDR3aa: CASSIQGRGEKLFF; CDR3nt: TGTGCCAGTAGTATACAGGGCCGTGGCGAAAAACTGTTTTTT
abundance: .; len: 15; d_gene: .; j_gene: TRBJ1-1; v_gene: TRBV30; CDR3aa: CAWSEGYGQNTEAFF; CDR3nt: TGTGCCTGGAGTGAAGGCTACGGACAGAACACTGAAGCTTTCTTT
abundance: few; len: 14; d_gene: TRBD1; j_gene: TRBJ1-6; v_gene: TRBV30; CDR3aa: CAWSVGTDPSPLHF; CDR3nt: TGTGCCTGGAGTGTAGGGACAGATCCTTCACCCCTCCACTTT
abundance: .; len: 14; d_gene: .; j_gene: TRBJ1-2; v_gene: TRBV5-1; CDR3aa: CASSYLQGNYGYTF; CDR3nt: TGCGCCAGCAGCTACTTACAGGGTAACTATGGCTACACCTTC
abundance: few; len: 12; d_gene: .; j_gene: TRBJ2-2; v_gene: TRBV28; CDR3aa: CASRSEPGELFF; CDR3nt: TGTGCCAGCAGAAGCGAGCCCGGGGAGCTGTTTTTT
abundance: once; len: 13; d_gene: TRBD1; j_gene: TRBJ2-3; v_gene: TRBV30; CDR3aa: CAWSPGTGDTQYF; CDR3nt: TGTGCCTGGAGTCCCGGGACAGGAGATACGCAGTATTTT
abundance: .; len: 13; d_gene: TRBD2; j_gene: TRBJ2-3; v_gene: TRBV30; CDR3aa: CAWGTRGTDTQYF; CDR3nt: TGTGCCTGGGGGACTAGAGGCACAGATACGCAGTATTTT
abundance: .; len: 15; d_gene: TRBD1; j_gene: TRBJ2-3; v_gene: TRBV30; CDR3aa: CAWSEGAYSTDTQYF; CDR3nt: TGTGCCTGGAGTGAGGGGGCTTACAGCACAGATACGCAGTATTTT
abundance: .; len: 12; d_gene: .; j_gene: TRBJ1-2; v_gene: TRBV7-2; CDR3aa: CASSFKNYGYTF; CDR3nt: TGTGCCAGCAGCTTCAAAAACTATGGCTACACCTTC
abundance: .; len: 13; d_gene: TRBD2; j_gene: TRBJ2-1; v_gene: TRBV2; CDR3aa: CASTLAETNEQFF; CDR3nt: TGTGCCAGCACTCTAGCGGAAACCAATGAGCAGTTCTTC
abundance: .; len: 14; d_gene: TRBD1; j_gene: TRBJ1-2; v_gene: TRBV7-2; CDR3aa: CASRSLRDSYGYTF; CDR3nt: TGTGCCAGCAGATCCCTAAGGGACAGCTATGGCTACACCTTC
abundance: .; len: 15; d_gene: TRBD2; j_gene: TRBJ2-3; v_gene: TRBV7-2; CDR3aa: CASSLVSGMADTQYF; CDR3nt: TGTGCCAGCAGCTTAGTTAGCGGGATGGCGGATACGCAGTATTTT
abundance: once; len: 14; d_gene: .; j_gene: TRBJ1-2; v_gene: TRBV9; CDR3aa: CASSADPRNYGYTF; CDR3nt: TGTGCCAGCAGCGCAGACCCGAGGAACTATGGCTACACCTTC
abundance: few; len: 14; d_gene: .; j_gene: TRBJ1-1; v_gene: TRBV4-3; CDR3aa: CASSQDRGGTEAFF; CDR3nt: TGCGCCAGCAGCCAAGATCGAGGGGGCACTGAAGCTTTCTTT
abundance: .; len: 15; d_gene: .; j_gene: TRBJ2-3; v_gene: TRBV10-3; CDR3aa: CAPGDRYSSTDTQYF; CDR3nt: TGTGCCCCGGGGGACCGGTATTCTAGCACAGATACGCAGTATTTT
abundance: .; len: 11; d_gene: .; j_gene: TRBJ1-2; v_gene: TRBV29-1; CDR3aa: CSVGGTHGYTF; CDR3nt: TGCAGCGTTGGGGGCACCCATGGCTACACCTTC
abundance: .; len: 14; d_gene: .; j_gene: TRBJ2-7; v_gene: TRBV6-6; CDR3aa: CASSARDNSYEQYF; CDR3nt: TGTGCCAGCAGTGCCCGGGACAACTCCTACGAGCAGTACTTC
abundance: .; len: 14; d_gene: TRBD2; j_gene: TRBJ2-2; v_gene: TRBV4-3; CDR3aa: CASSIRSGSGELFF; CDR3nt: TGCGCCAGCAGCATCCGTAGCGGGAGCGGGGAGCTGTTTTTT
abundance: .; len: 15; d_gene: .; j_gene: TRBJ2-2; v_gene: TRBV4-2; CDR3aa: CASSQVKGDTGELFF; CDR3nt: TGTGCCAGCAGCCAAGTGAAGGGGGATACCGGGGAGCTGTTTTTT
abundance: .; len: 15; d_gene: .; j_gene: TRBJ1-1; v_gene: TRBV15; CDR3aa: CATRPGGALNTEAFF; CDR3nt: TGTGCCACCAGACCGGGGGGAGCCCTGAACACTGAAGCTTTCTTT
abundance: .; len: 12; d_gene: .; j_gene: TRBJ2-1; v_gene: TRBV25-1; CDR3aa: CASSGTRNEQFF; CDR3nt: TGTGCCAGCAGTGGCACTAGGAATGAGCAGTTCTTC
abundance: once; len: 17; d_gene: TRBD1; j_gene: TRBJ2-1; v_gene: TRBV23-1; CDR3aa: CASSHRDSKAFYNEQFF; CDR3nt: TGCGCCAGCAGTCATCGGGACAGTAAGGCTTTCTACAATGAGCAGTTCTTC
abundance: .; len: 14; d_gene: .; j_gene: TRBJ2-1; v_gene: TRBV7-3; CDR3aa: CASSPPGSYNEQFF; CDR3nt: TGTGCCAGCAGTCCCCCAGGGTCCTACAATGAGCAGTTCTTC
abundance: .; len: 14; d_gene: TRBD1; j_gene: TRBJ2-1; v_gene: TRBV9; CDR3aa: CASSPRDRGVEQFF; CDR3nt: TGTGCCAGCAGCCCCCGGGACAGGGGTGTGGAGCAGTTCTTC
abundance: few; len: 15; d_gene: TRBD1; j_gene: TRBJ2-5; v_gene: TRBV5-1; CDR3aa: CASRKGQGAWETQYF; CDR3nt: TGCGCCAGCAGAAAGGGACAGGGGGCGTGGGAGACCCAGTACTTC
abundance: .; len: 16; d_gene: .; j_gene: TRBJ2-1; v_gene: TRBV4-3; CDR3aa: CASSRAWTEGPDEQFF; CDR3nt: TGCGCCAGCAGCCGGGCCTGGACGGAGGGACCCGATGAGCAGTTCTTC
abundance: .; len: 14; d_gene: .; j_gene: TRBJ2-1; v_gene: TRBV18; CDR3aa: CASSPPPGRNEQFF; CDR3nt: TGTGCCAGCTCACCGCCCCCAGGGCGCAATGAGCAGTTCTTC
abundance: once; len: 16; d_gene: TRBD2; j_gene: TRBJ2-1; v_gene: TRBV7-2; CDR3aa: CASSSQLAGGYNEQFF; CDR3nt: TGTGCCAGCAGCTCCCAATTAGCGGGGGGTTACAATGAGCAGTTCTTC
abundance: .; len: 12; d_gene: TRBD1; j_gene: TRBJ1-2; v_gene: TRBV29-1; CDR3aa: CSVEEQGSGYTF; CDR3nt: TGCAGCGTTGAGGAACAGGGGTCTGGCTACACCTTC
abundance: .; len: 12; d_gene: TRBD1; j_gene: TRBJ1-1; v_gene: TRBV5-4; CDR3aa: CASSFDRAVAFF; CDR3nt: TGTGCCAGCAGCTTTGACAGGGCCGTGGCTTTCTTT